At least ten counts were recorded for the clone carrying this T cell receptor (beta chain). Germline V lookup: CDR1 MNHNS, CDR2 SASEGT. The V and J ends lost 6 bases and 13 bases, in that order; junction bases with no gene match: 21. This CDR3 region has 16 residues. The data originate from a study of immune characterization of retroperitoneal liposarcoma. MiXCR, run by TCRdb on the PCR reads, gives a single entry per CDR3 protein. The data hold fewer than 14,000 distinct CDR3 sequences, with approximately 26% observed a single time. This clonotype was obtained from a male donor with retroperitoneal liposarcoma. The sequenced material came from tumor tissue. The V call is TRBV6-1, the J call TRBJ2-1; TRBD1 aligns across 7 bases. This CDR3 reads CASRQGVTQQTETQFF. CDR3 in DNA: TGTGCCAGCAGGCAGGGGGTGACCCAGCAGACGGAGACCCAGTTCTTC.